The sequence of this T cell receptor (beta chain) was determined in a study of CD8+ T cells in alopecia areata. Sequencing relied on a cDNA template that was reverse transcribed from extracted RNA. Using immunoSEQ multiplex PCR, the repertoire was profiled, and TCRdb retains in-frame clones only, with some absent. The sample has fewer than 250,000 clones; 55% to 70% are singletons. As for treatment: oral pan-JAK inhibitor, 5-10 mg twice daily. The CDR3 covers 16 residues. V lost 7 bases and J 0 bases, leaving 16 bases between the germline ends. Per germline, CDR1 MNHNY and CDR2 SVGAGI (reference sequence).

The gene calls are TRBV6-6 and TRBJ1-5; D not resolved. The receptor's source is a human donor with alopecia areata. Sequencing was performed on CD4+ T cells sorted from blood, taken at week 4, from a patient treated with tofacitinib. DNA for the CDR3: TGTGCCAGCAACACGGACGGAATGTATAGCAATCAGCCCCAGCATTTT. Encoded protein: CASNTDGMYSNQPQHF.